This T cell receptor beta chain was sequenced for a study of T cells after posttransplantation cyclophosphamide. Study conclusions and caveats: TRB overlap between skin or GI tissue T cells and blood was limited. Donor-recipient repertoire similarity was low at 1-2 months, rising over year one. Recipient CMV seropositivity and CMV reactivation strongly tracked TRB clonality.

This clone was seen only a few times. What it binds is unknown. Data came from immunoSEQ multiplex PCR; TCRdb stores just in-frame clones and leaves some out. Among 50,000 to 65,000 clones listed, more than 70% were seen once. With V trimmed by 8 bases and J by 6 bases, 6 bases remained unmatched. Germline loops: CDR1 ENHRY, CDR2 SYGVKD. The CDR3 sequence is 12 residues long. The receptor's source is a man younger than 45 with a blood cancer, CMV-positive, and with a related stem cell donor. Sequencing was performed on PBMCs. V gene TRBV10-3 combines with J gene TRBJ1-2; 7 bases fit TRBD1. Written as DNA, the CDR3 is TGTGCCATCGGGGGGACAGATAATGGCTACACCTTC. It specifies CAIGGTDNGYTF.